The 26 T cell receptor beta chains below come from one sample, sequenced in a study of T cells in Graves' hyperthyroidism and ophthalmopathy. Amplification targeted TCR beta CDR3 regions from RNA transcripts. HTBI primers were the set used in a first-round RT-PCR of the TCR CDR3. A single record per CDR3 protein comes from TCRdb applying MiXCR to the multiplex PCR reads. The sample has 350,000 to 450,000 distinct CDR3 sequences, over 11% seen once. Source material: blood. The receptors here all came from a man aged 45-60 years with Graves' ophthalmopathy.

The table lists this clonotype with many counts. The chain combines TRBV6-1 with TRBJ1-1; D may be TRBD1 (5 bases). CDR3 length: 14 amino acids. From germline, CDR1 is MNHNS and CDR2 SASEGT. V gave up 7 bases and J gave up 1 base, with 13 bases separating them. CDR3 nucleotides: TGTGCCAGCACCGAGAGGGACCCGAACACTGAAGCTTTCTTT. This codes for CASTERDPNTEAFF.

This rearrangement joins TRBV3-1 to TRBJ2-3; 8 bases match TRBD2. Germline loops: CDR1 LGHDT, CDR2 YNNKEL (reference sequence). Trimming removed 2 bases from V and 3 bases from J; junction bases left unmatched: 4. CDR3 length: 15 residues. CDR3 sequence (DNA): TGTGCCAGCAGCCAATACTCTAGCGGGACAGATACGCAGTATTTT. Its protein is CASSQYSSGTDTQYF.

This clonotype was recorded at least ten times. The gene calls are TRBV2 and TRBJ1-6; D unresolved. The CDR3 extends over 14 amino acids. With 4 bases removed from V and 8 bases from J, the gap between germline ends came to 12 bases. Germline CDR1 and CDR2: SNHLY and FYNNEI. The CDR3 here is CASSVSNSDSPLHF. In nucleotides, the CDR3 is TGTGCCAGCAGTGTATCGAACAGTGATTCACCCCTCCACTTT.

This chain connects TRBV7-9 to TRBJ2-7; 8 nucleotides agree with TRBD2. The CDR3 loop spans 16 amino acids. Per the germline V gene, CDR1 is SEHNR and CDR2 is FQNEAQ (reference sequence). The junction had 14 bases not matched to a gene; V was cut back by 6 bases and J by 4 bases. CDR3 sequence: CASSPTPAGGPYEQYF. For the CDR3, the DNA is TGTGCCAGCAGTCCCACTCCTGCGGGAGGACCTTACGAGCAGTACTTC.

The rearrangement links TRBV20-1 to TRBJ1-5; tentatively, D is TRBD1 (6 bases). This CDR3 is 15 amino acids long. Trimming removed 4 bases from V and 6 bases from J, with 19 bases in between. The germline CDR1 and CDR2 sequences are DFQATT and SNEGSKA (reference sequence). This CDR3 reads CSAKNPTGSGQPQHF. CDR3 DNA sequence: TGCAGTGCTAAAAACCCCACAGGGAGTGGTCAGCCCCAGCATTTT.

This clonotype was recorded many times. The J gene is TRBJ2-1, the V gene TRBV3-1, with D possibly being TRBD1 (5 bases). The CDR3 runs to 14 residues. CDR1 is LGHDT, CDR2 YNNKEL, per germline (reference sequence). Trimming pared 0 bases from V and 6 bases from J, leaving 9 bases between. The DNA of the CDR3 is TGTGCCAGCAGCCAAGATCCCAGGGCCAATGAGCAGTTCTTC. Amino acid sequence: CASSQDPRANEQFF.

This clonotype was detected ten times or more. This rearrangement joins TRBV18 to TRBJ2-4, with TRBD2 matching 11 bases. The junction had 6 bases not matched to a gene; V was cut back by 5 bases and J by 6 bases. Germline loops: CDR1 KGHSH, CDR2 LQKENI. The CDR3 length is 15 residues. CDR3 loop: CASSTAGTSGNIQYF. DNA for the CDR3: TGTGCCAGCTCAACCGCGGGGACTAGCGGAAACATTCAGTACTTC.

At least ten counts were recorded for this clonotype. This chain links TRBV3-1 with TRBJ2-1, with TRBD2 matching over 10 bases. Trimming at V came to 1 base and at J to 8 bases, leaving 8 bases not matched to a gene. The germline CDR1 and CDR2 sequences are LGHDT and YNNKEL (reference sequence). The CDR3 contains 16 residues. For the CDR3, the DNA is TGTGCCAGCAGCCAAGTAACTAGCGGGAACTCGGATGAGCAGTTCTTC. The encoded protein is CASSQVTSGNSDEQFF.

Points on this clonotype: A much larger clone differs by one base, so this may be a read error. DNA for the CDR3: TGCGCCAGCAGACCCAACTCGGGTGAGCAGCTCTTC. Residues: CASRPNSGEQLF. The V call is TRBV5-1, the J call TRBJ2-1; no firm D call. Per the germline V gene, CDR1 is SGHRS and CDR2 is YFSETQ. CDR3 length: 12 residues.

Only a few counts were recorded for this clonotype. The chain recombines TRBV19 with TRBJ1-1; D ambiguous. This CDR3 is built from 14 residues. V lost 4 bases, J lost 9 bases, and 18 bases lay in between. Germline-derived CDR1 and CDR2 are LNHDA and SQIVND (reference sequence). As DNA, the CDR3 is TGTGCCAGTAGTAGTGAAACGGGCAACATGAAAGCTTTCTTT. This encodes CASSSETGNMKAFF.

This clonotype was recorded at least ten times. This chain connects TRBV29-1 to TRBJ1-1; D gene uncertain. In germline, CDR1 is SQVTM, CDR2 ANQGSEA. This CDR3 contains 12 residues. Trimming pared 3 bases from V and 1 base from J, leaving 6 bases between. The CDR3 is CSVDQRNTEAFF. The CDR3 DNA sequence: TGCAGCGTTGATCAGCGGAACACTGAAGCTTTCTTT.

This clonotype has at least ten counts. The V gene is TRBV5-1, the J gene TRBJ1-4; 7 positions match TRBD1. Looked up from germline, CDR1 is SGHRS and CDR2 is YFSETQ. Unmatched junction bases numbered 6, after V lost 4 bases and J lost 3 bases. The CDR3 is made up of 15 amino acids. The CDR3 protein is CASSGDGTANEKLFF. The CDR3 DNA reads as TGCGCCAGCAGCGGGGACGGGACAGCTAATGAAAAACTGTTTTTT.

The rearrangement links TRBV7-9 to TRBJ1-4, with a tentative D call TRBD1 (5 bases). Per the germline V gene, CDR1 is SEHNR and CDR2 is FQNEAQ (reference sequence). Trimming left V 3 bases short and J 6 bases short, with 11 bases between. The CDR3 runs to 14 residues. The CDR3 DNA reads TGTGCCAGCAGCTTTGGGGGGACGGATGAAAAACTGTTTTTT. The encoded protein is CASSFGGTDEKLFF.

In its sample, this clonotype was seen many times. As DNA, the CDR3 is TGTGCCTGGAGCGGAGGGAGGGCCGGATATACGCAGTATTTT. This gives the protein CAWSGGRAGYTQYF. The rearrangement joins TRBV30 to TRBJ2-3, with 7 bases identical to TRBD2. The germline V gene encodes CDR1 GTSNPN and CDR2 SVGIG (reference sequence). This CDR3 comprises 14 residues. After removal of 3 bases from V and 7 bases from J, the junction contained 10 bases not matched to a gene.

This clonotype was picked up many times. The chain employs TRBV2 and TRBJ2-7, with 8 nucleotides matching TRBD1. The CDR3 contains 16 residues. V trimming: 3 bases; J trimming: 0 bases; junction bases outside the gene matches: 7. CDR1 is SNHLY and CDR2 is FYNNEI in the germline V gene. The CDR3 protein is CASSDFQGANSYEQYF. The CDR3 DNA sequence: TGTGCCAGCAGTGACTTCCAGGGGGCGAACTCCTACGAGCAGTACTTC.

This CDR3 is CASSSLGTRDTDTQYF. The DNA for the CDR3 is TGTGCCAGCAGCTCACTTGGTACTAGAGACACAGATACGCAGTATTTT. The chain carries TRBV7-9 and TRBJ2-3; TRBD2 might be the D (5 bases). CDR3 length: 16 amino acids. Trimming cost V 4 bases and J 2 bases, with 16 bases left between them. Germline V lookup: CDR1 SEHNR, CDR2 FQNEAQ (reference sequence). Full variable domain (missing parts from reference TRBV7-9 and TRBJ2-3): DTGVSQNPRHKITKRGQNVTFRCDPISEHNRLYWYRQTLGQGPEFLTYFQNEAQLEKSRLLSDRFSAERPKGSFSTLEIQRTEQGDSAMYLCASSSLGTRDTDTQYFGPGTRLTVL.

As regards this clonotype: A read error is possible here, since a much larger clone lies one base away. V usage is TRBV2 and J usage is TRBJ2-7, with no clear D. This CDR3 contains 15 residues. Germline loops: CDR1 SNHLY, CDR2 FYNNEI. The CDR3 spells CVSSGDEVNPYEQYF. The CDR3 nucleotides are TGTGTCAGCAGTGGCGATGAGGTGAACCCCTACGAGCAGTACTTC.

A few counts support this clonotype. The rearrangement uses TRBV14 and TRBJ1-1, with unresolved D. The germline gives CDR1 SGHDN, CDR2 FVKESK. V lost 4 bases, J lost 5 bases, and 17 bases lay in between. The CDR3 is 15 residues long. The CDR3 DNA is TGTGCCAGCAGCCGTTTGGGGTTTGGGATAACTGAAGCTTTCTTT. Its translation: CASSRLGFGITEAFF.

This clonotype was seen more than once but under ten times. The gene calls are TRBV6-1 and TRBJ2-1; D is unclear. Trimming removed 6 bases at V and 7 bases at J, with 16 bases between. The CDR3 has 14 amino acids. Germline CDR1 MNHNS, CDR2 SASEGT. The CDR3 is CASSFTGGTNEQFF. The CDR3 bases are TGTGCCAGCAGCTTTACGGGCGGCACAAATGAGCAGTTCTTC.

This clonotype was detected many times. The chain employs TRBV5-1 and TRBJ2-1; 10 nucleotides agree with TRBD2. CDR1 is SGHRS, CDR2 YFSETQ, per germline. CDR3 length equals 14 residues. V was pared by 4 bases and J by 7 bases, with 5 bases of the junction left unmatched. The CDR3: CASSASGSLNEQFF. The DNA of the CDR3 is TGCGCCAGCAGCGCTAGCGGGAGTTTAAATGAGCAGTTCTTC.

The chain couples TRBV19 to TRBJ1-5, with 7 bases lining up with TRBD1. V lost 2 bases and J lost 4; bases outside the gene matches: 5. CDR3 length: 15 amino acids. Germline CDR1 is LNHDA and CDR2 is SQIVND (reference sequence). CDR3 residues: CASSISGGMNQPQHF. Written as DNA, the CDR3 is TGTGCCAGTAGTATATCAGGGGGAATGAATCAGCCCCAGCATTTT.

At least ten counts were recorded for this clonotype. The V call is TRBV11-2, the J call TRBJ1-2, with no clear D. Germline lookup yields CDR1 SGHAT and CDR2 FQNNGV. With 5 bases removed from V and 0 bases from J, the gap between germline ends came to 7 bases. The CDR3 consists of 13 residues. CDR3 coding DNA: TGTGCCAGCAGCCCGGACGCTAACTATGGCTACACCTTC. Amino acid sequence: CASSPDANYGYTF.

This clonotype was counted ten times or more. The chain links TRBV2 to TRBJ2-1, with unresolved D. V lost 7 bases to trimming and J lost 13 bases, with 17 bases between them. CDR1 is SNHLY and CDR2 is FYNNEI in the germline V gene. CDR3 size: 12 residues. CDR3 loop: CASMKPPIDQFF. The CDR3 region has the DNA TGTGCCAGCATGAAGCCCCCCATCGACCAGTTCTTC. Drawing the rest from reference TRBV2 and TRBJ2-1, the complete variable domain is EPEVTQTPSHQVTQMGQEVILRCVPISNHLYFYWYRQILGQKVEFLVSFYNNEISEKSEIFDDQFSVERPDGSNFTLKIRSTKLEDSAMYFCASMKPPIDQFFGPGTRLTVL.

Many counts were recorded for this clonotype. This chain's CDR3 is CASKKRESGTDTQYF. The CDR3 DNA reads TGTGCCAGCAAAAAGAGGGAGAGTGGCACAGATACGCAGTATTTT. The V and J genes are TRBV12-3 or TRBV12-4 and TRBJ2-3; D might be TRBD2 (5 bases). This CDR3 has 15 residues. V was clipped by 7 bases and J by 1 base, with 15 bases between them.

V gene TRBV3-1 combines with J gene TRBJ2-1, with 7 positions matching TRBD1. With V trimmed by 1 base and J by 6 bases, 6 bases remained unmatched. Looked up from germline, CDR1 is LGHDT and CDR2 is YNNKEL (reference sequence). This CDR3 has 15 residues. CDR3: CASSQGRDRRNEQFF. For the CDR3, the DNA is TGTGCCAGCAGCCAAGGTAGGGACAGACGCAATGAGCAGTTCTTC.

The rearrangement links TRBV24-1 to TRBJ2-7, with TRBD2 as a possible D gene (6 bases). V lost 6 bases to trimming and J lost 6 bases, with 8 bases between them. This CDR3 has 11 residues. Germline CDR1 KGHDR, CDR2 SFDVKD. The CDR3 sequence is CATSMGGEQYF. The CDR3 DNA follows: TGTGCCACCAGTATGGGAGGCGAGCAGTACTTC.